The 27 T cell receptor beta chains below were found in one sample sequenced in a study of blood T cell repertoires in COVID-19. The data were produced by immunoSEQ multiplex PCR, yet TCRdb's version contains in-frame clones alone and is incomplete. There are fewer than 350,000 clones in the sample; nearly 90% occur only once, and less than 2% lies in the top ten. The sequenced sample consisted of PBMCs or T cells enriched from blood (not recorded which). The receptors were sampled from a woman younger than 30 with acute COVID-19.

CDR3 DNA sequence: TGCGCCAGCAGGATCTCTCCGGGTAATTCACCCCTCCACTTT. Encoded protein: CASRISPGNSPLHF. V gene TRBV10-2 combines with J gene TRBJ1-6, with D uncertain. The germline V and J ends were trimmed by 6 bases and 6 bases, with 12 bases remaining between them. CDR1 is WSHSY, CDR2 SAAADI, per germline. The length of the CDR3 is 14 residues.

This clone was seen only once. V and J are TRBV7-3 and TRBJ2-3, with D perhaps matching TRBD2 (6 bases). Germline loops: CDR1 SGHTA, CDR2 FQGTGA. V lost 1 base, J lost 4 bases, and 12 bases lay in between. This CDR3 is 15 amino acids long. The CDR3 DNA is TGTGCCAGCAGCTTAAGGGGGGATGGTTCAGATACGCAGTATTTT. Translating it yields CASSLRGDGSDTQYF.

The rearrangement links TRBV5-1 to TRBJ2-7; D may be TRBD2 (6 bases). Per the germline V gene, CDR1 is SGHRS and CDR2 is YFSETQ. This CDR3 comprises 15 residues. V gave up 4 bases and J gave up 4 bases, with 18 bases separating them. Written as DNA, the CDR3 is TGCGCCAGCAGCCCTTCTGGCGGGACCTCTTACGAGCAGTACTTC. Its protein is CASSPSGGTSYEQYF.

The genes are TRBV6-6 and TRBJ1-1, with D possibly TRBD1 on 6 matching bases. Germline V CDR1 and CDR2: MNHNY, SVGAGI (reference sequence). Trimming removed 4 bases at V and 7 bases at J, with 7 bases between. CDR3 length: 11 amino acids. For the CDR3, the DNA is TGTGCCAGCAGTTTGGACAGTGAAGCTTTCTTT. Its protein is CASSLDSEAFF.

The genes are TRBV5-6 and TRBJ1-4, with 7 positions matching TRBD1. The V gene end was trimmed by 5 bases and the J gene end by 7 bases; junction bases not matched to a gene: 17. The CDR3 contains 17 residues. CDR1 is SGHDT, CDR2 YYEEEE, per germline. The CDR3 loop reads CASSVTGPTVNSEKLFF. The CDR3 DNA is TGTGCCAGCAGTGTGACAGGGCCCACCGTTAATAGTGAAAAACTGTTTTTT.

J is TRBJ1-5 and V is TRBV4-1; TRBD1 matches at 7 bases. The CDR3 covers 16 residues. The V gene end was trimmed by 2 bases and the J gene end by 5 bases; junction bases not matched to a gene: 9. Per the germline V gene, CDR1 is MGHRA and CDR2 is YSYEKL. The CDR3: CASSQWVGTADQPQHF. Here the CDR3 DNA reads TGCGCCAGCAGCCAATGGGTCGGGACAGCAGATCAGCCCCAGCATTTT.

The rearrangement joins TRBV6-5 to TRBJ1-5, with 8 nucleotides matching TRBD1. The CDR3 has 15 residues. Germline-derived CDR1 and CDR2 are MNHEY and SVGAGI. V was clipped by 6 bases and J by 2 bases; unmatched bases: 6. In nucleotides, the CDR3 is TGTGCCAGCAGCCGAACGGGACAGGGCAATCAGCCCCAGCATTTT. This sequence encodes CASSRTGQGNQPQHF.

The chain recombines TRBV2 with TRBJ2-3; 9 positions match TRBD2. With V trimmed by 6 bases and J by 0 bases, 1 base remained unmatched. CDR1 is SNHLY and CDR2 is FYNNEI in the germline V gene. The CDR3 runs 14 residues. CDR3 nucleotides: TGTGCCAGCAGAACTAGCGGGAGCACAGATACGCAGTATTTT. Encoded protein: CASRTSGSTDTQYF. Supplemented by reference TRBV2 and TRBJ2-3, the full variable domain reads EPEVTQTPSHQVTQMGQEVILRCVPISNHLYFYWYRQILGQKVEFLVSFYNNEISEKSEIFDDQFSVERPDGSNFTLKIRSTKLEDSAMYFCASRTSGSTDTQYFGPGTRLTVL.

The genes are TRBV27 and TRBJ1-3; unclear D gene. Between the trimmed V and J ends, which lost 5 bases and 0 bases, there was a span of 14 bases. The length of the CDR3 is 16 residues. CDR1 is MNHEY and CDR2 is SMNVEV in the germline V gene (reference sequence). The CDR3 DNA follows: TGTGCCAGCAGTCCCCTGCCGGCGGACTCTGGAAACACCATATATTTT. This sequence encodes CASSPLPADSGNTIYF.

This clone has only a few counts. CDR3 loop: CASSLEGRNTDTQYF. CDR3 DNA sequence: TGTGCCAGCAGCTTAGAAGGGAGGAACACAGATACGCAGTATTTT. The gene calls are TRBV7-8 and TRBJ2-3, with D perhaps TRBD2 (6 bases). The V and J ends lost 1 base and 2 bases respectively, with 10 bases between them. The CDR3 runs 15 residues. Germline CDR1 SGHVS, CDR2 FQNEAQ. The whole variable domain, filled in from reference TRBV7-8 and TRBJ2-3, reads GAGVSQSPRYKVAKRGQDVALRCDPISGHVSLFWYQQALGQGPEFLTYFQNEAQLDKSGLPSDRFFAERPEGSVSTLKIQRTQQEDSAVYLCASSLEGRNTDTQYFGPGTRLTVL.

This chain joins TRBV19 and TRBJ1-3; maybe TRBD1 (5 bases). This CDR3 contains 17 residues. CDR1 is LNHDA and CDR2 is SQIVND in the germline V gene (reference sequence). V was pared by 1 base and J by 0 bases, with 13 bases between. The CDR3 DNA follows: TGTGCCAGTAGTATAGTCCTCTCGACAGCCTCTGGAAACACCATATATTTT. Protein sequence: CASSIVLSTASGNTIYF.

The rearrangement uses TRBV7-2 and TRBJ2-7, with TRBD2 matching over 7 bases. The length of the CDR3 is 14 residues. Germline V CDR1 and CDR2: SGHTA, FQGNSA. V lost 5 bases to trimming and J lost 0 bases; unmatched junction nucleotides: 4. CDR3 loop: CASSPGLTSYEQYF. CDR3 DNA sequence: TGTGCCAGCAGCCCGGGACTAACCTCCTACGAGCAGTACTTC. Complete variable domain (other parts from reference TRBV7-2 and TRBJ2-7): GAGVSQSPSNKVTEKGKDVELRCDPISGHTALYWYRQSLGQGLEFLIYFQGNSAPDKSGLPSDRFSAERTGGSVSTLTIQRTQQEDSAVYLCASSPGLTSYEQYFGPGTRLTVT.

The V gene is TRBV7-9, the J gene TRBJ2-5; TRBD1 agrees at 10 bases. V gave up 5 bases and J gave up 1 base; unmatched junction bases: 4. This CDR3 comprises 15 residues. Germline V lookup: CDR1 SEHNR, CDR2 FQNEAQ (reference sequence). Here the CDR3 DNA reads TGTGCCAGCAGCCAAGGGACAGGGGTCCAAGAGACCCAGTACTTC. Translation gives CASSQGTGVQETQYF.

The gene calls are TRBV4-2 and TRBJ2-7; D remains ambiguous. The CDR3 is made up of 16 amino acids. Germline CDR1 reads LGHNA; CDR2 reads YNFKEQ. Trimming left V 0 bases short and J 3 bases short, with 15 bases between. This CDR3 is CASSQDYSGNYYEQYF. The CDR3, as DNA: TGTGCCAGCAGCCAAGATTACTCAGGAAATTACTACGAGCAGTACTTC.

The CDR3, as DNA: TGTGCCAGCAGTTTACGGTGGGGGGGAGACGAGCAGTACTTC. Encoded protein: CASSLRWGGDEQYF. J is TRBJ2-7 and V is TRBV27; TRBD2 matches 7 bases. CDR3 length: 14 amino acids. V shed 2 bases, J shed 5 bases, and the junction held 6 bases outside the gene matches. Germline V gives CDR1 MNHEY, CDR2 SMNVEV (reference sequence).

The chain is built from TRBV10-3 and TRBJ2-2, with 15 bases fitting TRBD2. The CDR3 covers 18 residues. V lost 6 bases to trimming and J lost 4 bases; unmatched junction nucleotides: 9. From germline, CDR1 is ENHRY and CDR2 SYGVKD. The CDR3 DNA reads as TGTGCCATCAGGCCGGGACTAGCGGGAGGTCCCTCCACCGGGGAGCTGTTTTTT. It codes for CAIRPGLAGGPSTGELFF.

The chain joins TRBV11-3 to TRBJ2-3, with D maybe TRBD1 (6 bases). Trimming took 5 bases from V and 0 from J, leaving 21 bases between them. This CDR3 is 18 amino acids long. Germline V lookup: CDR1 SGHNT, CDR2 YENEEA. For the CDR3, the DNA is TGTGCCAGCAGCACCGCCGGGACAAGAAACCGTAGCACAGATACGCAGTATTTT. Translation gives CASSTAGTRNRSTDTQYF.

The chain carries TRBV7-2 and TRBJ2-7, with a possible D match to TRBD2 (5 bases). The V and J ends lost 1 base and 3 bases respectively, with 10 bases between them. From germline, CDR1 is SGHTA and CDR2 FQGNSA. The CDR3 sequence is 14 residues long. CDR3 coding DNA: TGTGCCAGCAGCTTAGAGTGGAGCGGCTACGAGCAGTACTTC. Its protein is CASSLEWSGYEQYF. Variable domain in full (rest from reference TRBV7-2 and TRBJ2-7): GAGVSQSPSNKVTEKGKDVELRCDPISGHTALYWYRQSLGQGLEFLIYFQGNSAPDKSGLPSDRFSAERTGGSVSTLTIQRTQQEDSAVYLCASSLEWSGYEQYFGPGTRLTVT.

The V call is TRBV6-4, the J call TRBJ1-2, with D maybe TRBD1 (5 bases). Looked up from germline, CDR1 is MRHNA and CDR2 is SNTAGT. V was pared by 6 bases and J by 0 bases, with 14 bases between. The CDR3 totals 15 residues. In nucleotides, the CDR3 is TGTGCCAGCAGGGAGGAGGGGAGCGCTAACTATGGCTACACCTTC. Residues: CASREEGSANYGYTF.

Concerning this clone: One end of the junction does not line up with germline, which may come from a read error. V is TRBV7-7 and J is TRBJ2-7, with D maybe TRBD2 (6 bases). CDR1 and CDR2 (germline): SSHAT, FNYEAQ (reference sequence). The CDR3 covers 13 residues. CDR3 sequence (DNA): TGTGCTAGCAGCTTAGAGCGGGCCACTTCCCCCGACTTC. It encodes CASSLERATSPDF.

CDR3 amino acids: CASSPTGTGGFTLHF. CDR3 in DNA: TGTGCCAGCAGCCCCACCGGGACAGGAGGCTTCACCCTCCACTTT. The gene calls are TRBV7-9 and TRBJ1-6; TRBD1 aligns across 8 bases. Germline V lookup: CDR1 SEHNR, CDR2 FQNEAQ (reference sequence). The J segment lost 14 bases and the V segment lost 5 bases, leaving 14 bases of the junction unmatched. The CDR3 has 15 residues.

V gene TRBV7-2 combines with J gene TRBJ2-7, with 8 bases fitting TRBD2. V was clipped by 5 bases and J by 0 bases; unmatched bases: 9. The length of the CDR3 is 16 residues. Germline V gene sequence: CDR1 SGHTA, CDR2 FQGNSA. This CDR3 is CASSPPGLVPSYEQYF. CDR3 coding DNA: TGTGCCAGCAGCCCCCCGGGACTAGTCCCCTCCTACGAGCAGTACTTC.

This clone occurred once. The CDR3 loop reads CAISESTTAYGYTF. CDR3 nucleotide sequence: TGTGCCATCAGTGAGTCTACAACAGCCTATGGCTACACCTTC. The V call is TRBV10-3, the J call TRBJ1-2; D not resolved. V shed 0 bases and J shed 4 bases, with 9 bases lying between them. The CDR3 is made up of 14 amino acids. Germline loops: CDR1 ENHRY, CDR2 SYGVKD.

The CDR3 region is CASSSGGVRVMDTQYF. CDR3 bases: TGTGCCAGCAGCTCCGGCGGTGTGCGGGTGATGGATACGCAGTATTTT. The genes are TRBV5-7 and TRBJ2-3; a weak D match, TRBD2 (5 bases). TRBV5-7 is treated as an ORF (open reading frame) with a function not yet certain. V lost 3 bases and J lost 6, with 20 bases in between. The CDR3 loop spans 16 amino acids.

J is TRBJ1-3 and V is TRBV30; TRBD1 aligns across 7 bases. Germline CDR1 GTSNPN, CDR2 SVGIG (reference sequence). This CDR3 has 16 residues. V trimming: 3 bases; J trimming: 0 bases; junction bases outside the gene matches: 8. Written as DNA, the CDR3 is TGTGCCTGGAGAGAAACACAGGGGAGCTCTGGAAACACCATATATTTT. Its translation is CAWRETQGSSGNTIYF.

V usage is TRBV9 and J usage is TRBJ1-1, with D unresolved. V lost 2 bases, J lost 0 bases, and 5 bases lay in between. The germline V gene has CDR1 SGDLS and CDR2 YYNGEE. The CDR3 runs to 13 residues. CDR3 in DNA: TGTGCCAGCAGCGTTCAGATGAACACTGAAGCTTTCTTT. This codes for CASSVQMNTEAFF.

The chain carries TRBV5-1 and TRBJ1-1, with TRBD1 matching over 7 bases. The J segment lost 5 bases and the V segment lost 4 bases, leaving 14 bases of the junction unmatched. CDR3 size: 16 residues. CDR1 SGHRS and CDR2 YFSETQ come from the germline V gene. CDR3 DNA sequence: TGCGCCAGCAGCCCGACGAATGGTCAGGGGGGTACTGAAGCTTTCTTT. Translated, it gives CASSPTNGQGGTEAFF.